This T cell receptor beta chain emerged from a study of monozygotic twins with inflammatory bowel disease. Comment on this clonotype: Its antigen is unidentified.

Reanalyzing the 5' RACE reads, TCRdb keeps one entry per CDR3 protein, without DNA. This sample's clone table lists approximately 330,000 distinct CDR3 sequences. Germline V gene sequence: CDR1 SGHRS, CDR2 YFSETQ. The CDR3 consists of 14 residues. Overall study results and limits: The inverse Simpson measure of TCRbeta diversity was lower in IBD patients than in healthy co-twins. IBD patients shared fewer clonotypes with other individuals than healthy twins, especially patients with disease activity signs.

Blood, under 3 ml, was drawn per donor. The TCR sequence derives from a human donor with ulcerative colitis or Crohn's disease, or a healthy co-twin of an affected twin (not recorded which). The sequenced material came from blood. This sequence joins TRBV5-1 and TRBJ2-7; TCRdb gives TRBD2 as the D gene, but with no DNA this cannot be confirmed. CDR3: CASSLEAAGHEQYF.